Following are 8 T cell receptor beta chains from one sample sequenced in a study of T-cell reconstitution after alpha-beta-depleted transplantation in children. Construction of the TCRbeta library involved unique molecular identifiers. From the PCR reads, TCRdb called clonotypes with MiXCR, one entry per CDR3 protein. The sample has 450,000 to 600,000 distinct CDR3 sequences; 13% are singletons. The material was PBMCs, mostly from graft donor cells, obtained 360 days after TCRalphabeta/CD19-depleted stem cell transplant. The receptors were gathered from a male patient between 5 and 17 years old who had a stem cell transplant for acute myeloid leukemia, so the T cells may come from the graft donor.

This clonotype was detected ten times or more. The chain has TRBV16 and TRBJ2-1; 10 bases align to TRBD1. The V and J ends lost 3 bases and 5 bases, in that order; junction bases with no gene match: 4. CDR1 is KGHSY and CDR2 is FQNENV in the germline V gene. The CDR3 length is 15 residues. Written as DNA, the CDR3 is TGTGCCAGCAGCCATCGGACAGGGGGTGACAATGAGCAGTTCTTC. This sequence encodes CASSHRTGGDNEQFF. The whole variable domain, remainder taken from reference TRBV16 and TRBJ2-1, is GEEVAQTPKHLVRGEGQKAKLYCAPIKGHSYVFWYQQVLKNEFKFLISFQNENVFDETGMPKERFSAKCLPNSPCSLEIQATKLEDSAVYFCASSHRTGGDNEQFFGPGTRLTVL.

The CDR3 DNA reads as TGCGCCAGCAGCGAGGGTCTAAGCAATCAGCCCCAGCATTTT. Residues: CASSEGLSNQPQHF. The rearrangement links TRBV4-1 to TRBJ1-5, with no clear D. V shed 5 bases and J shed 1 base, with 9 bases lying between them. Looked up from germline, CDR1 is MGHRA and CDR2 is YSYEKL. The CDR3 length is 14 residues.

In this sample, this clonotype turned up a few times. V gene TRBV2 combines with J gene TRBJ2-5, with 8 nucleotides matching TRBD2. After removal of 1 base from V and 4 bases from J, the junction contained 11 bases not matched to a gene. The CDR3 has 17 amino acids. From germline, CDR1 is SNHLY and CDR2 FYNNEI. CDR3 DNA sequence: TGTGCCAGCAGTGAAGAGCGTCTAGCGGGTTCAGGAGAGACCCAGTACTTC. Its translation: CASSEERLAGSGETQYF.

There are many counts of this clonotype. V and J are TRBV4-2 and TRBJ2-2; D is undetermined. Germline V gene data show CDR1 as LGHNA and CDR2 as YNFKEQ. Trimming removed 1 base at V and 3 bases at J, with 3 bases between. The CDR3 runs 13 residues. The CDR3 region is CASSQGYTGELFF. Here the CDR3 DNA reads TGTGCCAGCAGCCAAGGGTACACCGGGGAGCTGTTTTTT.

This clonotype was recorded a few times. The J gene is TRBJ2-7, the V gene TRBV29-1; D perhaps matches TRBD1 (6 bases). Trimming took 7 bases from V and 0 from J, leaving 10 bases between them. This CDR3 region has 12 residues. The germline gives CDR1 SQVTM, CDR2 ANQGSEA. This chain's CDR3 is CSGGQSSYEQYF. For the CDR3, the DNA is TGCAGCGGCGGACAGAGCTCCTACGAGCAGTACTTC.

About this clonotype: This may be a read error, as it is one base from a much larger clone. The chain employs TRBV11-2 and TRBJ2-1, with D uncertain. V was cut by 4 bases and J by 4 bases, with 8 bases left in between. This CDR3 spans 13 amino acids. Per the germline V gene, CDR1 is SGHAT and CDR2 is FQNNGV. CDR3 in DNA: TGTGCCAGCAGCTCCACAAGGTACAATGAGCAGTTCTTC. Translating it yields CASSSTRYNEQFF.

This clonotype was seen more than once but under ten times. The chain recombines TRBV29-1 with TRBJ2-1; D is tentatively TRBD1 or TRBD2 (5 bases each). The V end lost 6 bases, the J end lost 6 bases, and 15 bases lay between the germline ends. Germline lookup yields CDR1 SQVTM and CDR2 ANQGSEA. The CDR3 is 13 amino acids. This CDR3 reads CSVKGRLGNEQFF. CDR3 DNA: TGCAGCGTGAAGGGACGGCTTGGCAATGAGCAGTTCTTC.

The chain recombines TRBV3-1 with TRBJ1-4; no firm D call. The V end lost 5 bases, the J end lost 7 bases, and 20 bases lay between the germline ends. The CDR3 is 16 residues long. Germline V gene lookup returns CDR1 LGHDT and CDR2 YNNKEL (reference sequence). The CDR3 sequence is CASSDPDPRFSEKLFF. Written as DNA, the CDR3 is TGTGCCAGCAGCGATCCCGACCCGCGGTTTTCTGAAAAACTGTTTTTT.